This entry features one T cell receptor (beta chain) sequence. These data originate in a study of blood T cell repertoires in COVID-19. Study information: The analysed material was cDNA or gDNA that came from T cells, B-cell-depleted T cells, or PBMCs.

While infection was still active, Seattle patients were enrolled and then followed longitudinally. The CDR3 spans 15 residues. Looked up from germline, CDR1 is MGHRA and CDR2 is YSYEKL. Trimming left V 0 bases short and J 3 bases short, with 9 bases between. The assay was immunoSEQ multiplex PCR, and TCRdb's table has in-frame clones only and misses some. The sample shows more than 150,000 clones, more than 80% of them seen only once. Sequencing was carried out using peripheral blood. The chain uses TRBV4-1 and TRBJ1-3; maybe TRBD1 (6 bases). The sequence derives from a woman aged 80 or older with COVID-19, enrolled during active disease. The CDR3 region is CASSQEQGLGNTIYF. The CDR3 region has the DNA TGCGCCAGCAGCCAAGAACAGGGCCTTGGAAACACCATATATTTT.